Below, 3 T cell receptor beta chains from the same sample are listed, as sequenced in a study of PD-L1 blockade in urothelial cancer. Data came from immunoSEQ multiplex PCR; TCRdb stores just in-frame clones and leaves some out. The sample carries about 51,000 clones, more than 75% recorded once. The sequenced sample was PBMCs, obtained around atezolizumab (anti-PD-L1) treatment. These receptors were obtained from a man in his fifties or sixties with urothelial cancer.

The CDR3 DNA reads as TGTGCCAGCAGCTTTGGAGGGAGGGGGACCTACAATGAGCAGTTCTTC. This codes for CASSFGGRGTYNEQFF. This chain joins TRBV11-3 and TRBJ2-1; TRBD2 is a possible D gene (7 bases). The CDR3 consists of 16 residues. V was pared by 3 bases and J by 2 bases, with 14 bases between. The germline gives CDR1 SGHNT, CDR2 YENEEA.

The V gene is TRBV11-3, the J gene TRBJ1-6; D is unclear. V was shortened by 5 bases and J by 10 bases, with 21 bases between the two germline ends. The length of the CDR3 is 16 residues. Per the germline V gene, CDR1 is SGHNT and CDR2 is YENEEA. The CDR3 DNA reads TGTGCCAGCAGCCTGGGGAGAGCACCAAACGGCTCACCCCTCCACTTT. This sequence encodes CASSLGRAPNGSPLHF.

This clone has a handful of counts. The chain recombines TRBV6-1 with TRBJ1-5; TRBD1 matches 9 bases. The CDR3 runs to 15 residues. V dropped 5 bases and J dropped 2; count of bases not matched to a gene: 4. Looked up from germline, CDR1 is MNHNS and CDR2 is SASEGT. The CDR3 loop is CASSSRDRGNQPQHF. DNA for the CDR3: TGTGCCAGCAGTTCCCGGGACAGGGGCAATCAGCCCCAGCATTTT.